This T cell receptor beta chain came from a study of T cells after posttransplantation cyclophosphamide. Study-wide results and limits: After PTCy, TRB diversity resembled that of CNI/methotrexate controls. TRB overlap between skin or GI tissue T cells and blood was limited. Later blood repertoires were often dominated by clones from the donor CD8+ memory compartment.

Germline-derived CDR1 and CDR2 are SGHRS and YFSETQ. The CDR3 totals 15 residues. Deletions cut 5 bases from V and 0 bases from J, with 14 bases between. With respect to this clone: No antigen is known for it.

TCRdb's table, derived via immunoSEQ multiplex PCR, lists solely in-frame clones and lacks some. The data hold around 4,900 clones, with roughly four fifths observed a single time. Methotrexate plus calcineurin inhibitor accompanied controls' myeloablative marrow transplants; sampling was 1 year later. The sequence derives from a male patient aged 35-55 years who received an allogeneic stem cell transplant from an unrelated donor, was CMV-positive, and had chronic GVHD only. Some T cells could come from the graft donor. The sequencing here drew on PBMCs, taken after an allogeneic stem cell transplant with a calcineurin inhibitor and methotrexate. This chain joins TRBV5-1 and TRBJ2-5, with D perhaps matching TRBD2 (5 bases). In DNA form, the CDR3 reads TGCGCCAGCAGTTCGGTCCCGGGGAACCAAGAGACCCAGTACTTC. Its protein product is CASSSVPGNQETQYF.